Presented here are 26 T cell receptor beta chains from one specimen sequenced in a study of cytomegalovirus exposure and HLA in healthy donors. The PCR was carried out with 60 Vbeta primers and 13 Jbeta primers. Method: immunoSEQ multiplex PCR; TCRdb's copy keeps in-frame clones and lacks some. The table lists around 140,000 clones, about 81% of them singletons. The sequenced sample was PBMCs. These receptors came from a woman between 50 and 59 years old in good health and CMV-seropositive.

The V call is TRBV6-1, the J call TRBJ2-1; D possibly corresponds to TRBD2 (5 bases). The V gene lost 6 bases and the J gene lost 9 bases, with 12 bases spanning the gap. There are 12 residues in the CDR3. In germline, CDR1 is MNHNS, CDR2 SASEGT. The CDR3 DNA reads as TGTGCCAGCAGGCCAACGGGGAGTGAGCAGTTCTTC. Residues: CASRPTGSEQFF.

This clone was seen more than once but under ten times. The rearrangement links TRBV21-1 to TRBJ1-5; TRBD1, the D gene given by the table, was not confirmed from the DNA. TRBV21-1 is given as a pseudogene. The CDR3 spans 18 residues. As DNA, the CDR3 is TGTGCCAGCAGCAGCCGGGACAGGTTAACGCCTCGGGATCAGCCCCAGCATTTT. Translated, it gives CASSSRDRLTPRDQPQHF.

The rearrangement links TRBV30 to TRBJ2-1; TRBD1 matches at 10 bases. Germline values: CDR1 GTSNPN, CDR2 SVGIG (reference sequence). The CDR3 is 15 amino acids. V shed 1 base and J 7 bases; nucleotides not matched to a gene: 7. This chain's CDR3 is CAWSAPGGQGNEQFF. The CDR3 nucleotides read TGTGCCTGGAGTGCCCCCGGGGGACAGGGGAATGAGCAGTTCTTC.

The chain recombines TRBV7-2 with TRBJ2-3; 9 bases align to TRBD2. The ends lost 5 bases at V and 4 bases at J; junction bases unmatched: 1. CDR1 and CDR2 (germline): SGHTA, FQGNSA. The CDR3 covers 13 residues. The CDR3 is CASSSGRSDTQYF. The CDR3 DNA reads TGTGCCAGCAGCAGCGGGAGGTCAGATACGCAGTATTTT.

The gene calls are TRBV5-1 and TRBJ2-5, with 10 nucleotides matching TRBD1. The DNA end is a closer match to TRBJ2-7, so the J assignment may be wrong. The germline CDR1 and CDR2 sequences are SGHRS and YFSETQ. This CDR3 spans 14 amino acids. The CDR3: CASTRQGAVYEQYF. CDR3 coding DNA: TGCGCCAGCACCCGACAGGGGGCCGTTTACGAGCAGTACTTC.

A few counts support this clone. J is TRBJ1-2 and V is TRBV28; D remains unclear. The CDR3 contains 11 residues. Trimming left V 7 bases short and J 0 bases short, with 3 bases between. CDR1 is MDHEN and CDR2 is SYDVKM in the germline V gene. CDR3 sequence (DNA): TGTGCCAGCACAGCTAACTATGGCTACACCTTC. Translated, it gives CASTANYGYTF.

The chain couples TRBV4-1 to TRBJ2-7, with TRBD1 as a possible D gene (6 bases). Trimming took off 2 bases at V and 4 bases at J, with 15 bases between the two ends. Germline loops: CDR1 MGHRA, CDR2 YSYEKL. CDR3 length: 15 amino acids. The CDR3 spells CASSQSPGDGYEQYF. CDR3 nucleotide sequence: TGCGCCAGCAGCCAATCGCCAGGGGACGGATACGAGCAGTACTTC.

DNA for the CDR3: TGTGCCAGCAGTTTAAGCCTCACTGAAGCTTTCTTT. This sequence encodes CASSLSLTEAFF. The chain has TRBV28 and TRBJ1-1; the D is unclear. Trimming shortened V by 2 bases and J by 4 bases, and 5 bases separated the two germline ends. Germline loops: CDR1 MDHEN, CDR2 SYDVKM. The CDR3 covers 12 residues.

The V call is TRBV5-4, the J call TRBJ2-3, with TRBD2 identical over 7 bases. CDR3 length equals 16 residues. Germline CDR1 reads SGHNT; CDR2 reads YYREEE (reference sequence). Unmatched junction bases numbered 12, after V lost 2 bases and J lost 6 bases. The CDR3 DNA follows: TGTGCCAGCAGCTTAATAATCGCGGGAGTGTCGGATACGCAGTATTTT. Its protein product is CASSLIIAGVSDTQYF.

The chain has TRBV4-2 and TRBJ2-5; no definite D call. CDR3 size: 14 residues. Trimming removed 1 base at V and 5 bases at J, with 11 bases between. CDR1 LGHNA and CDR2 YNFKEQ come from the germline V gene. As DNA, the CDR3 is TGTGCCAGCAGCCAAGTTAATGCTATTGAGACCCAGTACTTC. Amino acids: CASSQVNAIETQYF.

The V and J genes are TRBV7-3 and TRBJ1-1; tentatively, D is TRBD1 (6 bases). The germline gives CDR1 SGHTA, CDR2 FQGTGA. V lost 4 bases and J 0 bases, leaving 9 bases between the germline ends. This CDR3 has 14 residues. The CDR3: CASSSTGMNTEAFF. The CDR3, as DNA: TGTGCCAGCAGCTCGACAGGCATGAACACTGAAGCTTTCTTT.

This chain joins TRBV5-8 and TRBJ2-2; D gene ambiguous. The CDR3 runs to 13 residues. Germline CDR1 reads SGHTS; CDR2 reads YDEGEE. V was clipped by 4 bases and J by 4 bases, with 8 bases between them. CDR3 nucleotide sequence: TGTGCCAGCAGCCGGAGAGTCACCGGGGAGCTGTTTTTT. Translating gives CASSRRVTGELFF. The entire variable domain, with the rest obtained from reference TRBV5-8 and TRBJ2-2, is as follows: EAGVTQSPTHLIKTRGQQATLRCSPISGHTSVYWYQQALGLGLQFLLWYDEGEERNRGNFPPRFSGRQFPNYSSELNVNALELEDSALYLCASSRRVTGELFFGEGSRLTVL.

The chain carries TRBV6-6 and TRBJ2-4; D ambiguous. CDR3 length: 15 residues. The germline gives CDR1 MNHNY, CDR2 SVGAGI (reference sequence). V lost 5 bases to trimming and J lost 3 bases, with 14 bases between them. CDR3 in DNA: TGTGCCAGCAGTCTCCCCCGAGGAGTCAAAAACATTCAGTACTTC. Amino acid sequence: CASSLPRGVKNIQYF.

V usage is TRBV5-1 and J usage is TRBJ1-1; TRBD1 is a possible D gene (6 bases). The V gene's germline CDR1 is SGHRS and CDR2 YFSETQ. Trimming cost V 4 bases and J 4 bases, with 20 bases left between them. The CDR3 loop spans 16 amino acids. CDR3 DNA sequence: TGCGCCAGCAGCCCCCGGGAGGGGGGTATAGGCACTGAAGCTTTCTTT. Encoded protein: CASSPREGGIGTEAFF.

The rearrangement uses TRBV4-3 and TRBJ2-7, with 7 bases identical to TRBD1. Looked up from germline, CDR1 is LGHNA and CDR2 is YSLEER. V was clipped by 0 bases and J by 1 base; unmatched bases: 3. The CDR3 consists of 15 residues. The CDR3 here is CASSQEGQQSYEQYF. In DNA form, the CDR3 reads TGCGCCAGCAGCCAAGAGGGACAGCAGTCCTACGAGCAGTACTTC.

This chain connects TRBV7-2 to TRBJ1-5; 7 positions match TRBD1. CDR3 size: 16 residues. Trimming removed 1 base from V and 7 bases from J; junction bases left unmatched: 10. Germline values: CDR1 SGHTA, CDR2 FQGNSA. The CDR3 coding sequence is TGTGCCAGCAGCTTAGTCGGGACAGCCGGCCGGCAGCCCCAGCATTTT. It codes for CASSLVGTAGRQPQHF. The full variable domain, rest sourced from reference TRBV7-2 and TRBJ1-5, is GAGVSQSPSNKVTEKGKDVELRCDPISGHTALYWYRQSLGQGLEFLIYFQGNSAPDKSGLPSDRFSAERTGGSVSTLTIQRTQQEDSAVYLCASSLVGTAGRQPQHFGDGTRLSIL.

V gene TRBV9 combines with J gene TRBJ2-1; 12 nucleotides line up with TRBD2. The trim removed 0 bases at V and 10 bases at J, leaving 8 bases unmatched. The CDR3 loop spans 16 amino acids. CDR1 is SGDLS and CDR2 is YYNGEE in the germline V gene. The chain's CDR3 is CASSVAASGGAGEQFF. The DNA for the CDR3 is TGTGCCAGCAGCGTAGCCGCTAGCGGGGGGGCGGGGGAGCAGTTCTTC.

The chain couples TRBV7-2 to TRBJ2-1; 8 bases map to TRBD1. J lost 1 base, V lost 1 base, and 12 bases had no gene match. The CDR3 has 19 residues. Germline CDR1 and CDR2: SGHTA and FQGNSA. As DNA, the CDR3 is TGTGCCAGCAGCTTAGGGTATGGGTTGAGGGACAGGTCCTACAATGAGCAGTTCTTC. It specifies CASSLGYGLRDRSYNEQFF.

The chain recombines TRBV27 with TRBJ1-1; possible D gene TRBD1, 5 bases. CDR1 and CDR2 (germline): MNHEY, SMNVEV (reference sequence). The CDR3 is 14 residues long. Trimming shortened V by 3 bases and J by 5 bases, and 13 bases separated the two germline ends. The CDR3 nucleotides read TGTGCCAGCAGTTTCGGGGCGGGGCGGACTGAAGCTTTCTTT. Residues: CASSFGAGRTEAFF.

This clone was counted a single time. The CDR3 is CASSLSGLYEQYF. The CDR3 DNA follows: TGTGCCAGCAGCCTATCGGGTCTCTACGAGCAGTACTTC. This chain connects TRBV7-2 to TRBJ2-7; D gene uncertain. The germline gives CDR1 SGHTA, CDR2 FQGNSA. The germline V and J ends were trimmed by 5 bases and 3 bases, with 11 bases remaining between them. This CDR3 spans 13 amino acids.

This chain links TRBV2 with TRBJ2-7; 8 nucleotides match TRBD2. The CDR3 sequence is 15 residues long. Germline-derived CDR1 and CDR2 are SNHLY and FYNNEI. Losses at the gene ends were 2 bases for V and 4 bases for J; bases not matched to a gene: 7. The CDR3 nucleotides are TGTGCCAGCAGTGAATGGCTAGCGGGCCTATACGAGCAGTACTTC. Translating gives CASSEWLAGLYEQYF.

This clone has only a few counts. The chain couples TRBV6-5 to TRBJ2-3; maybe TRBD2 (6 bases). CDR1 is MNHEY, CDR2 SVGAGI, per germline. V was shortened by 6 bases and J by 0 bases, with 13 bases between the two germline ends. This CDR3 is 15 amino acids long. The DNA of the CDR3 is TGTGCCAGCAGAAATAGCGGAGCTAGCACAGATACGCAGTATTTT. It translates to CASRNSGASTDTQYF.

This clone was counted once. The rearrangement joins TRBV7-3 to TRBJ2-1; maybe TRBD2 (7 bases). Deletions cut 5 bases from V and 9 bases from J, with 23 bases between. Germline V gene lookup returns CDR1 SGHTA and CDR2 FQGTGA. The length of the CDR3 is 16 residues. The chain's CDR3 is CASSQGGGGGGSEQFF. In nucleotides, the CDR3 is TGTGCCAGCAGCCAGGGTGGGGGCGGCGGGGGAAGTGAGCAGTTCTTC.

This clone was recorded a few times. The J gene is TRBJ2-5, the V gene TRBV2; weak D call: TRBD2 (5 bases). Trimming took 7 bases from V and 2 from J, leaving 8 bases between them. Per the germline V gene, CDR1 is SNHLY and CDR2 is FYNNEI. This CDR3 is 12 amino acids long. CDR3 coding DNA: TGTGCCAGCACGGGATATCAAGAGACCCAGTACTTC. Translated, it gives CASTGYQETQYF.

The chain is built from TRBV5-1 and TRBJ1-1; 9 bases fit TRBD1. Germline V lookup: CDR1 SGHRS, CDR2 YFSETQ. The J segment lost 14 bases and the V segment lost 0 bases, leaving 8 bases of the junction unmatched. The CDR3 contains 13 residues. The CDR3 loop reads CASSLDGTGNAFF. CDR3 in DNA: TGCGCCAGCAGCTTGGACGGGACAGGGAACGCATTCTTT.

The chain joins TRBV5-1 to TRBJ1-1; D is undetermined. The CDR3 is made up of 14 amino acids. Trimming cost V 1 base and J 5 bases, with 12 bases left between them. Germline loops: CDR1 SGHRS, CDR2 YFSETQ. This chain's CDR3 is CASSLSLSVTEAFF. CDR3 nucleotide sequence: TGCGCCAGCAGCTTGTCTCTCTCTGTTACTGAAGCTTTCTTT. The full variable domain, its missing parts supplied by reference TRBV5-1 and TRBJ1-1, is KAGVTQTPRYLIKTRGQQVTLSCSPISGHRSVSWYQQTPGQGLQFLFEYFSETQRNKGNFPGRFSGRQFSNSRSEMNVSTLELGDSALYLCASSLSLSVTEAFFGQGTRLTVV.